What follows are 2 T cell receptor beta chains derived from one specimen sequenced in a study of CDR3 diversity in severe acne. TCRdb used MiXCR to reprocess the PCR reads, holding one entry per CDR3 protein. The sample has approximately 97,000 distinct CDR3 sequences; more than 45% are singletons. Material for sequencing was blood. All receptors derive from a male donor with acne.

CDR3 sequence (DNA): TGTGCCAGCAGCTTATGGGGGGATAATGAGCAGTTCTTC. As protein: CASSLWGDNEQFF. The rearrangement joins TRBV11-2 to TRBJ2-1; D is perhaps TRBD2 (6 bases). The CDR3 extends over 13 amino acids. V shed 2 bases and J shed 7 bases, with 9 bases lying between them. Germline V lookup: CDR1 SGHAT, CDR2 FQNNGV.

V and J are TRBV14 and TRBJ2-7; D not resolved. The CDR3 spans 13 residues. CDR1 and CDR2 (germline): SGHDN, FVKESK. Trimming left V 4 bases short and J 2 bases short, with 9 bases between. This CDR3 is CASSPSGPYEQYF. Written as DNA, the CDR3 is TGTGCCAGCAGCCCTTCGGGCCCCTACGAGCAGTACTTC.